Sequencing of this T cell receptor (beta chain) was carried out in a study of cytomegalovirus exposure and HLA in healthy donors. The junction had 4 bases not matched to a gene; V was cut back by 1 base and J by 1 base. Germline V gene lookup returns CDR1 SGDLS and CDR2 YYNGEE. The CDR3 sequence is 15 residues long. Overall study results and limits: Later genetic work tied a missense DCLRE1C variant to beta-chain V and J trimming. Excluded: some indistinguishable V segments such as TRBV6-2 and TRBV6-3. Within the data, a cluster of highly shared sequence variants was likely a sequencing artifact.

As for the donors, each was a healthy bone marrow donor. Primers: 60 Vbeta forward and 13 Jbeta reverse. The assay was immunoSEQ multiplex PCR, and TCRdb's table has in-frame clones only and misses some. The sample contains about 180,000 clones, about three quarters of which appear only once. A remark on this clone: Its antigen remains unknown.

The chain employs TRBV9 and TRBJ1-2, with 7 bases aligning to TRBD1. This receptor was obtained from a woman between 55 and 75 years old in good health and CMV-seropositive. The specimen sequenced was PBMCs. The DNA of the CDR3 is TGTGCCAGCAGCGTAACAGGGGCGGGTAACTATGGCTACACCTTC. The encoded protein is CASSVTGAGNYGYTF. The full variable domain, rest sourced from reference TRBV9 and TRBJ1-2, is DSGVTQTPKHLITATGQRVTLRCSPRSGDLSVYWYQQSLDQGLQFLIQYYNGEERAKGNILERFSAQQFPDLHSELNLSSLELGDSALYFCASSVTGAGNYGYTFGSGTRLTVV.